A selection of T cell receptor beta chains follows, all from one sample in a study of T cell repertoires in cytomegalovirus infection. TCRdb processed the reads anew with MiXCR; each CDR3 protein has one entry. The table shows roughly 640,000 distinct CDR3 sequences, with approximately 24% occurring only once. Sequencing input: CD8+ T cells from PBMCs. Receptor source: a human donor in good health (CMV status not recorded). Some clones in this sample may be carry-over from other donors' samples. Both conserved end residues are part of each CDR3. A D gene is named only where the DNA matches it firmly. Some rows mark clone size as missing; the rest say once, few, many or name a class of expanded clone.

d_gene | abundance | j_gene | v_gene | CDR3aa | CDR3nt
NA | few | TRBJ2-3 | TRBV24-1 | CATSDPTVSDTQYF | TGTGCCACCAGTGACCCAACAGTTTCAGATACGCAGTATTTT
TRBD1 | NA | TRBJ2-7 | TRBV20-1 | CSAQSRTGSSYEQYF | TGCAGTGCTCAATCCCGGACAGGGTCATCCTACGAGCAGTACTTC
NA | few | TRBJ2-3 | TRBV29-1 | CSVESVWGAGTDTQYF | TGCAGCGTTGAAAGTGTCTGGGGGGCTGGCACAGATACGCAGTATTTT
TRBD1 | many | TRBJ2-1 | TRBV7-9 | CASSAGDRYNEQFF | TGTGCCAGCAGCGCCGGGGACAGGTACAATGAGCAGTTCTTC
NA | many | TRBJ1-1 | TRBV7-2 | CASSSTAGSGNTEAFF | TGTGCCAGCAGCTCGACGGCGGGCTCCGGTAACACTGAAGCTTTCTTT
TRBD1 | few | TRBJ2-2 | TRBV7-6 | CASSPGTGGSGELFF | TGTGCCAGCAGCCCCGGGACAGGGGGCTCCGGGGAGCTGTTTTTT
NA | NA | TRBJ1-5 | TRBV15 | CATSRTGRGPPQHF | TGTGCCACCAGCAGAACCGGGAGAGGACCGCCCCAGCATTTT
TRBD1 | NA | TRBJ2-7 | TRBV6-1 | CASSLQRTGANEQYF | TGTGCCAGCAGCCTACAACGGACAGGGGCCAACGAGCAGTACTTC
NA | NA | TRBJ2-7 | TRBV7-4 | CASSDAGTGDEQYF | TGTGCCAGCAGCGACGCCGGGACTGGCGACGAGCAGTACTTC
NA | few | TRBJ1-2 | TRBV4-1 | CASSQADYGYTF | TGCGCCAGCAGCCAAGCTGACTATGGCTACACCTTC
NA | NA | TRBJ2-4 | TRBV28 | CASSDRGALLAKNIQYF | TGTGCCAGCAGTGACCGCGGGGCCCTCCTAGCCAAAAACATTCAGTACTTC
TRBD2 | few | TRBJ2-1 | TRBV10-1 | CASSEGRGEYNEQFF | TGCGCCAGCAGTGAGGGGAGGGGCGAATACAATGAGCAGTTCTTC
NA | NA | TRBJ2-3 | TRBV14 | CASSQDSLTAQPDTQYF | TGTGCCAGCAGCCAAGATTCCCTAACTGCCCAGCCTGATACGCAGTATTTT
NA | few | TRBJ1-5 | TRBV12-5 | CASGLSQPQHF | TGTGCTAGTGGTTTGAGTCAGCCCCAGCATTTT
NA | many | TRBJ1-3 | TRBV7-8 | CASSPRRLTGNTIYF | TGTGCCAGCAGCCCCCGCCGTTTAACTGGAAACACCATATATTTT
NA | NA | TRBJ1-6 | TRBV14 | CASSQEAVWSPLHF | TGTGCCAGCAGCCAAGAGGCAGTTTGGTCACCCCTCCACTTT
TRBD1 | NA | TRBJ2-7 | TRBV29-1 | CSGGQGISYEQYF | TGCAGCGGAGGACAGGGGATTTCCTACGAGCAGTACTTC
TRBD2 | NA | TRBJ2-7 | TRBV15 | CATSRDDTSDHYEQYF | TGTGCCACCAGCAGAGATGATACTAGCGACCACTACGAGCAGTACTTC
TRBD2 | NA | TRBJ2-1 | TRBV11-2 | CASSSVASGPFYNEQFF | TGTGCCAGCAGCTCTGTAGCTAGCGGCCCTTTTTACAATGAGCAGTTCTTC
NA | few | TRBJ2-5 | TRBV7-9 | CASSLARAREETQYF | TGTGCCAGCAGCTTAGCACGAGCCAGGGAGGAGACCCAGTACTTC
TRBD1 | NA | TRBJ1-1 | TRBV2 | CASSERQGRNEAFF | TGTGCCAGCAGTGAACGACAGGGCCGAAATGAAGCTTTCTTT
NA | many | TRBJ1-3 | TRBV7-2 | CASSFSTGIGNTIYF | TGTGCCAGCAGCTTCTCCACAGGGATTGGAAACACCATATATTTT
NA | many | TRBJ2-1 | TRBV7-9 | CASSSYYNEQFF | TGTGCCAGCAGCTCCTACTACAATGAGCAGTTCTTC
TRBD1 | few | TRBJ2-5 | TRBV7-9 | CASSSDRGTLETQYF | TGTGCCAGCAGCTCGGACAGGGGAACTTTGGAGACCCAGTACTTC
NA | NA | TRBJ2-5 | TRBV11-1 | CASSLETIQETQYF | TGTGCCAGCAGCTTAGAGACTATCCAAGAGACCCAGTACTTC
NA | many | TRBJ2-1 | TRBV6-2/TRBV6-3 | CASGGTYNEQFF | TGTGCCAGCGGGGGAACCTACAATGAGCAGTTCTTC
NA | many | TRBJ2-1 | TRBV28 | CASSFAIRGNEQFF | TGTGCCAGCAGTTTCGCAATTCGAGGCAATGAGCAGTTCTTC
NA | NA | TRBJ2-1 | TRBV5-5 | CASSFESGAYNEQFF | TGTGCCAGCAGCTTTGAGTCAGGGGCTTACAATGAGCAGTTCTTC
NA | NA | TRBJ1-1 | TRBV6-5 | CASSYSVGDWDTEAFF | TGTGCCAGCAGTTACTCGGTAGGGGACTGGGACACTGAAGCTTTCTTT
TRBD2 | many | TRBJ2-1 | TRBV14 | CASSLLGLTTYNEQFF | TGTGCCAGCAGCCTCCTGGGACTAACGACCTACAATGAGCAGTTCTTC
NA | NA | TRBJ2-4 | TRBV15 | CATSRERGVAVNIQYF | TGTGCCACCAGCAGAGAGAGGGGCGTTGCGGTAAACATTCAGTACTTC
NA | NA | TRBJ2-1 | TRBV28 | CASTPSSGLDYNEQFF | TGTGCCAGCACCCCCTCGTCGGGACTCGATTATAATGAGCAGTTCTTC
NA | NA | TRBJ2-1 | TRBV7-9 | CASSTTGTKSSYNEQFF | TGTGCCAGCAGCACCACCGGGACAAAGAGCTCCTACAATGAGCAGTTCTTC
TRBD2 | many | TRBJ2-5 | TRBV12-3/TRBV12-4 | CASSQGLAGDQETQYF | TGTGCCAGCAGTCAAGGACTAGCGGGGGACCAAGAGACCCAGTACTTC
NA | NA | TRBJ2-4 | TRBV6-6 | CASSYTVGEDIQYF | TGTGCCAGCAGTTACACCGTGGGGGAGGACATTCAGTACTTC
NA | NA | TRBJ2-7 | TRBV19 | CASQDRYEQYF | TGTGCCAGCCAGGACAGATACGAGCAGTACTTC
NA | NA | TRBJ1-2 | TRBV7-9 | CASSLARTFIDGYTF | TGTGCCAGCAGCTTAGCTCGGACGTTCATTGATGGCTACACCTTC
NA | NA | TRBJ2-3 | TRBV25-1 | CASIRAGEDTDTQYF | TGTGCCAGCATTAGGGCAGGGGAAGATACAGATACGCAGTATTTT
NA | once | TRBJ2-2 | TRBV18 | CASSSSGHSNTGELFF | TGTGCCAGCTCATCGTCGGGACATTCGAACACCGGGGAGCTGTTTTTT
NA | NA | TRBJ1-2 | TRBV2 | CAIRSANYGYTF | TGTGCCATCCGGAGCGCTAACTATGGCTACACCTTC